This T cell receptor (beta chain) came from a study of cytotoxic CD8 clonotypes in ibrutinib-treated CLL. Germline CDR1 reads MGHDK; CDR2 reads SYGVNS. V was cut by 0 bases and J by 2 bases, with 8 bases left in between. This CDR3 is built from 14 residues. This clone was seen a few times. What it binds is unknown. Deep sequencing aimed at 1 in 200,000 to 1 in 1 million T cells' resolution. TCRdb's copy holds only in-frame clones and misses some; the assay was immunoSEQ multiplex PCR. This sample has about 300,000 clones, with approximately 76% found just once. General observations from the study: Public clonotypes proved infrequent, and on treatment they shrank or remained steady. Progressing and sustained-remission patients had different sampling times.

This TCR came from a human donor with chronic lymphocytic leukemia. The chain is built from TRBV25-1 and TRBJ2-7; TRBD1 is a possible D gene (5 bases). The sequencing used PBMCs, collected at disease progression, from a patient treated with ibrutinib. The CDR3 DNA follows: TGTGCCAGCAGTGAATACAGGGCCCCCTACGAGCAGTACTTC. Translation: CASSEYRAPYEQYF.